This TCR beta chain was sequenced in a study of blood T cell repertoires in COVID-19. As for the study in general: Acute-phase and convalescent COVID-19 samples originated in the United States, Italy and Spain. Nucleic acid was either cDNA or gDNA, and it came from T cells, B-cell-depleted T cells, or PBMCs.

The CDR3 has 15 amino acids. Trimming cost V 8 bases and J 4 bases; bases outside gene matches: 15. Germline lookup yields CDR1 SGHRS and CDR2 YFSETQ. Some clones are missing from TCRdb's copy, which holds only in-frame ones; the method was immunoSEQ multiplex PCR. Of 200,000 to 300,000 clones listed, around four fifths are singletons. This receptor was taken from a man between 60 and 75 years old with acute or convalescent COVID-19. This chain uses TRBV5-1 with TRBJ2-7; the match to TRBD1 covers 7 bases. Sequenced input: peripheral blood. The CDR3 loop is CASQPLPGQLYEQYF. For the CDR3, the DNA is TGCGCCAGTCAGCCTTTACCGGGACAGTTGTACGAGCAGTACTTC.